Below, 24 T cell receptor beta chains from the same sample are listed, as sequenced in a study of PD-L1 blockade in urothelial cancer. TCRdb's table, derived via immunoSEQ multiplex PCR, lists solely in-frame clones and lacks some. The data contain about 45,000 clones, approximately 91% of them singletons. Time point reported: pretreatment peripheral blood. Sample: PBMCs, taken around atezolizumab (anti-PD-L1) treatment. These receptors all stem from a donor aged 40 or over with urothelial cancer.

This clone was detected once. V and J are TRBV5-1 and TRBJ1-4; D is possibly TRBD1 (6 bases). The CDR3 has 14 residues. V was trimmed by 5 bases and J by 3 bases, leaving 11 bases between them. Germline CDR1 reads SGHRS; CDR2 reads YFSETQ. For the CDR3, the DNA is TGCGCCAGCAGAGCGGGGGGCTCTAATGAAAAACTGTTTTTT. It codes for CASRAGGSNEKLFF. The full variable domain, with the rest looked up from reference TRBV5-1 and TRBJ1-4, is KAGVTQTPRYLIKTRGQQVTLSCSPISGHRSVSWYQQTPGQGLQFLFEYFSETQRNKGNFPGRFSGRQFSNSRSEMNVSTLELGDSALYLCASRAGGSNEKLFFGSGTQLSVL.

V usage is TRBV11-3 and J usage is TRBJ2-1; tentative D call: TRBD1 (5 bases). V lost 10 bases, J lost 5 bases, and 12 bases lay in between. This CDR3 is 12 amino acids long. Per germline, CDR1 SGHNT and CDR2 YENEEA. The CDR3 here is CATKGRNNEQFF. CDR3 coding DNA: TGTGCCACGAAGGGGCGAAACAATGAGCAGTTCTTC.

The chain uses TRBV7-9 and TRBJ2-2; TRBD1 might be the D (5 bases). CDR1 is SEHNR, CDR2 FQNEAQ, per germline (reference sequence). The CDR3 is 15 residues long. With 1 base removed from V and 2 bases from J, the gap between germline ends came to 8 bases. The CDR3 region is CASSLVGPNTGELFF. In DNA form, the CDR3 reads TGTGCCAGCAGCTTAGTGGGGCCCAACACCGGGGAGCTGTTTTTT.

The chain uses TRBV6-1 and TRBJ2-1; TRBD1 matches 9 bases. The CDR3 spans 14 residues. Germline assignment: CDR1 MNHNS and CDR2 SASEGT. J gave up 10 bases and V 3 bases, and 7 bases lay outside the gene matches. The CDR3 loop reads CASSDGGQGGEQFF. The CDR3 DNA sequence: TGTGCCAGCAGTGATGGGGGACAGGGAGGCGAGCAGTTCTTC.

This CDR3 is CASSATSDTGELFF. The DNA for the CDR3 is TGTGCCAGCAGCGCCACTAGCGATACCGGGGAGCTGTTTTTT. V is TRBV28 and J is TRBJ2-2; the match to TRBD2 covers 7 bases. The V segment lost 6 bases and the J segment 5 bases; nucleotides outside the gene matches: 6. Germline values: CDR1 MDHEN, CDR2 SYDVKM. The CDR3 runs to 14 residues. Combining the CDR3 with reference TRBV28 and TRBJ2-2 gives the whole variable domain DVKVTQSSRYLVKRTGEKVFLECVQDMDHENMFWYRQDPGLGLRLIYFSYDVKMKEKGDIPEGYSVSREKKERFSLILESASTNQTSMYLCASSATSDTGELFFGEGSRLTVL.

This chain links TRBV2 with TRBJ2-3; 8 bases are a match to TRBD2. The CDR3 length is 13 residues. V dropped 6 bases and J dropped 5; count of bases not matched to a gene: 4. CDR1 and CDR2 (germline): SNHLY, FYNNEI. CDR3 bases: TGTGCCAGCAGGGGGACTAGGGGAGATACGCAGTATTTT. Translation gives CASRGTRGDTQYF.

This sequence joins TRBV5-5 and TRBJ1-3, with TRBD1 as a possible D gene (6 bases). This CDR3 has 16 residues. CDR1 SGHKS and CDR2 YYEKEE come from the germline V gene (reference sequence). Trimming took 4 bases from V and 0 from J, leaving 14 bases between them. For the CDR3, the DNA is TGTGCCAGCAGCAGACAGGAGGTAAACTCTGGAAACACCATATATTTT. This sequence encodes CASSRQEVNSGNTIYF.

The chain uses TRBV5-1 and TRBJ2-7; TRBD2 matches at 8 bases. J lost 6 bases, V lost 4 bases, and 9 bases had no gene match. In germline, CDR1 is SGHRS, CDR2 YFSETQ. This CDR3 has 14 amino acids. The CDR3 loop is CASSKPGLGGEQYF. In nucleotides, the CDR3 is TGCGCCAGCAGCAAACCGGGACTAGGGGGCGAGCAGTACTTC.

This rearrangement joins TRBV18 to TRBJ2-3; 8 bases are shared with TRBD1. Germline assignment: CDR1 KGHSH and CDR2 LQKENI. Trimming took 0 bases from V and 4 from J; bases not matched to a gene: 9. The CDR3 is 17 amino acids. CDR3 loop: CASSPPRGQVSADTQYF. The CDR3, as DNA: TGTGCCAGCTCACCACCTCGGGGACAGGTCTCCGCAGATACGCAGTATTTT.

This chain uses TRBV6-1 with TRBJ2-1; 7 bases line up with TRBD1. The CDR3 consists of 13 residues. Germline V gene lookup returns CDR1 MNHNS and CDR2 SASEGT. V was clipped by 8 bases and J by 9 bases; unmatched bases: 10. This chain's CDR3 is CASQRQGLSEQFF. For the CDR3, the DNA is TGTGCCAGCCAGAGACAGGGCCTTAGTGAGCAGTTCTTC.

The chain employs TRBV15 and TRBJ2-3; 8 bases match TRBD2. The CDR3 totals 16 residues. V was pared by 1 base and J by 2 bases, with 5 bases of the junction left unmatched. The V gene's germline CDR1 is LNHNV and CDR2 YYDKDF (reference sequence). The CDR3 is CATSRGSSGYTDTQYF. For the CDR3, the DNA is TGTGCCACCAGCAGAGGGTCTAGCGGGTACACAGATACGCAGTATTTT.

The chain is built from TRBV11-2 and TRBJ2-5; 10 bases align to TRBD2. The V gene's germline CDR1 is SGHAT and CDR2 FQNNGV. The V gene end was trimmed by 5 bases and the J gene end by 4 bases; junction bases not matched to a gene: 4. The CDR3 covers 14 residues. The CDR3 DNA is TGTGCCAGCAGCCGAAGCGGGAGGGGAGAGACCCAGTACTTC. Translating it yields CASSRSGRGETQYF.

The genes are TRBV11-2 and TRBJ1-2; D is possibly TRBD1 (6 bases). The CDR3 runs to 14 residues. Germline CDR1 SGHAT, CDR2 FQNNGV. Trimming removed 5 bases from V and 4 bases from J, with 14 bases in between. CDR3 DNA sequence: TGTGCCAGCAGCGGGGGACACCTCGGCTATGGCTACACCTTC. It codes for CASSGGHLGYGYTF.

A few counts support this clone. V usage is TRBV19 and J usage is TRBJ2-7; no reliable D call. V lost 1 base and J lost 3, with 7 bases in between. The CDR3 contains 13 residues. Germline values: CDR1 LNHDA, CDR2 SQIVND (reference sequence). CDR3 in amino acids: CASSIVASYEQYF. The CDR3 DNA sequence: TGTGCCAGTAGTATAGTGGCCAGCTACGAGCAGTACTTC.

The CDR3, as DNA: TGTGCCAGTAGTATTCTCGGGGTCACTGAAGCTTTCTTT. Its translation is CASSILGVTEAFF. This sequence joins TRBV19 and TRBJ1-1; D not resolved. The CDR3 totals 13 residues. V lost 3 bases, J lost 4 bases, and 9 bases lay in between. Looked up from germline, CDR1 is LNHDA and CDR2 is SQIVND (reference sequence).

The J gene is TRBJ1-2, the V gene TRBV19, with D possibly matching TRBD1 (5 bases). V was pared by 5 bases and J by 3 bases, with 19 bases between. The CDR3 has 16 residues. The germline CDR1 and CDR2 sequences are LNHDA and SQIVND (reference sequence). CDR3 in DNA: TGTGCCAGTAGTCCCCTCGACAGAGGCCCGTACTATGGCTACACCTTC. Translation: CASSPLDRGPYYGYTF.

The chain has TRBV6-1 and TRBJ2-2; 9 nucleotides match TRBD1. With V trimmed by 2 bases and J by 4 bases, 5 bases remained unmatched. The length of the CDR3 is 16 residues. Germline V gives CDR1 MNHNS, CDR2 SASEGT. CDR3 protein: CASSEPQGAGTGELFF. The CDR3 DNA follows: TGTGCCAGCAGTGAACCACAGGGGGCGGGCACCGGGGAGCTGTTTTTT.

This chain connects TRBV28 to TRBJ2-7, with D maybe TRBD1 (6 bases). The CDR3 contains 13 residues. The germline V gene encodes CDR1 MDHEN and CDR2 SYDVKM. Trimming removed 5 bases at V and 0 bases at J, with 8 bases between. For the CDR3, the DNA is TGTGCCAGCAGTGGGACACCCTCCTACGAGCAGTACTTC. The encoded protein is CASSGTPSYEQYF. The full variable domain, with the rest looked up from reference TRBV28 and TRBJ2-7, is DVKVTQSSRYLVKRTGEKVFLECVQDMDHENMFWYRQDPGLGLRLIYFSYDVKMKEKGDIPEGYSVSREKKERFSLILESASTNQTSMYLCASSGTPSYEQYFGPGTRLTVT.

This sequence joins TRBV4-1 and TRBJ2-7; D unresolved. The CDR3 length is 13 residues. Trimming cost V 1 base and J 6 bases, with 10 bases left between them. Germline loops: CDR1 MGHRA, CDR2 YSYEKL. Here the CDR3 reads CASSQARPREQYF. The CDR3 region has the DNA TGCGCCAGCAGCCAAGCCAGGCCACGCGAGCAGTACTTC.

V and J are TRBV28 and TRBJ1-1; 11 bases are a match to TRBD1. Trimming removed 8 bases from V and 5 bases from J; junction bases left unmatched: 4. Germline assignment: CDR1 MDHEN and CDR2 SYDVKM. The CDR3 spans 13 residues. The chain's CDR3 is CASGQGARTEAFF. In nucleotides, the CDR3 is TGTGCCAGCGGACAGGGGGCCCGGACTGAAGCTTTCTTT. Supplemented by reference TRBV28 and TRBJ1-1, the full variable domain reads DVKVTQSSRYLVKRTGEKVFLECVQDMDHENMFWYRQDPGLGLRLIYFSYDVKMKEKGDIPEGYSVSREKKERFSLILESASTNQTSMYLCASGQGARTEAFFGQGTRLTVV.

The chain joins TRBV4-3 to TRBJ2-3, with 10 bases that match TRBD2. Per the germline V gene, CDR1 is LGHNA and CDR2 is YSLEER. This CDR3 comprises 16 residues. V shed 0 bases, J shed 6 bases, and the junction held 6 bases outside the gene matches. The CDR3, as DNA: TGCGCCAGCAGCCAAGATGGGCTAGCGGGAGAGGATACGCAGTATTTT. Its protein product is CASSQDGLAGEDTQYF.

The chain combines TRBV5-5 with TRBJ1-2; D uncertain. V lost 4 bases and J 4 bases, leaving 17 bases between the germline ends. The CDR3 consists of 15 residues. In germline, CDR1 is SGHKS, CDR2 YYEKEE (reference sequence). The CDR3 protein is CASSPVGVRAYGYTF. The CDR3 nucleotides read TGTGCCAGCAGCCCTGTCGGGGTAAGGGCCTATGGCTACACCTTC.

The chain joins TRBV5-5 to TRBJ2-7; 12 nucleotides match TRBD2. The V gene end was trimmed by 3 bases and the J gene end by 4 bases; junction bases not matched to a gene: 5. CDR1 and CDR2 (germline): SGHKS, YYEKEE (reference sequence). CDR3 length equals 15 residues. The CDR3 sequence: CASSSGLAGWYEQYF. As DNA, the CDR3 is TGTGCCAGCAGCTCGGGACTAGCGGGCTGGTACGAGCAGTACTTC.

The CDR3 protein is CASSPPPGGWGYTF. The CDR3 DNA is TGTGCCAGCAGCCCCCCTCCAGGGGGATGGGGCTACACCTTC. The V and J genes are TRBV7-2 and TRBJ1-2; 7 bases map to TRBD1. Trimming at V came to 5 bases and at J to 8 bases, leaving 11 bases not matched to a gene. CDR3 length: 14 residues. Germline V gene sequence: CDR1 SGHTA, CDR2 FQGNSA.